This section outlines one TCR beta chain sequence together with its context. Its cognate antigen is unknown. The data originate from a study of CD8+CD57+ T cells in acquired aplastic anemia. Study-level results: There were roughly 30 CD8+ CDR3 sequences that occurred in both patients and controls.

V was trimmed by 0 bases and J by 10 bases, leaving 8 bases between them. This CDR3 has 13 amino acids. Germline CDR1 reads SGHRS; CDR2 reads YFSETQ. All sequencing subjects had displayed CD8+CD57+ cell expansion on flow cytometry. Both TCR beta VDJ combination and CDR3 sequence profiling were carried out. Genomic DNA was the template for this profiling. TCRdb reprocessed the reads with MiXCR, giving one entry per CDR3 protein. The profile covers 130,000 or so distinct CDR3 sequences, with under 60% appearing a single time and approximately 28% taken by the ten largest. The source material was sorted CD4+, CD8+, or CD8+CD57+ T cells (not recorded which) from PBMCs. The clonotype was recovered from a human donor with aplastic anemia. The chain recombines TRBV5-1 with TRBJ1-6; D unclear. The CDR3 DNA reads TGCGCCAGCAGCTTGGAGGTGCGGTCACCCCTCCACTTT. This translates into CASSLEVRSPLHF.